The rows below give T cell receptor beta chains drawn from one sample of a study of blood T cell repertoires in COVID-19. The assay was immunoSEQ multiplex PCR, and TCRdb's table has in-frame clones only and misses some. This sample yields around 110,000 clones, of which approximately 82% are seen a single time; 2% to 2.5% belongs to the top ten. The sample was peripheral blood. The receptors were sampled from a man in his thirties or forties with acute or convalescent COVID-19. CDR3s include the opening cysteine and the closing phenylalanine or tryptophan. A D gene is named only where the DNA matches it firmly. Size tells how often a clone was seen (once, few, many) or the class of an expanded clone, and some rows leave it out.

>TRBV11-2|.|.|TRBJ1-6
TGTGCCAGCAGCCTCGTCGGGGCAGGGGTAGATTCACCCCTCCACTTT
CASSLVGAGVDSPLHF
>TRBV6-5|.|.|TRBJ2-2
TGTGCCAGCAGTTGGGGGCCGGACACCGGGGAGCTGTTTTTT
CASSWGPDTGELFF
>TRBV10-1|few|.|TRBJ1-5
TGCGCCACCCCCCTGACAGTTTATAGCAATCAGCCCCAGCATTTT
CATPLTVYSNQPQHF
>TRBV7-8|.|TRBD1|TRBJ1-1
TGTGCCAGCAGCACGACAGGGACCACTGAAGCTTTCTTT
CASSTTGTTEAFF
>TRBV27|.|.|TRBJ2-1
TGTGCCAGCAGTTGGGGCGGCCGTGGCAATGAGCAGTTCTTC
CASSWGGRGNEQFF
>TRBV7-9|.|TRBD1|TRBJ2-7
TGTGCCAGCAGCAAACGGGACAGGGTGTTCCCGGACGAGCAGTACTTC
CASSKRDRVFPDEQYF
>TRBV6-2/TRBV6-3|.|.|TRBJ2-1
TGTGCCAGCAGTTCTCCCGTGGGGCGGTATAAACTGAGCTCCTACAATGAGCAGTTCTTC
CASSSPVGRYKLSSYNEQFF
>TRBV6-6|.|.|TRBJ1-2
TGTGCCAGCAGTTACTCGGGGGGGTATGGCTACACCTTC
CASSYSGGYGYTF
>TRBV19|.|.|TRBJ2-4
TGTGCCAGTAGTACCAGGGAAAACATTCAGTACTTC
CASSTRENIQYF
>TRBV6-5|.|.|TRBJ1-5
TGTGCCAGCAGGATACAGGCTCCTAGCAATCAGCCCCAGCATTTT
CASRIQAPSNQPQHF
>TRBV4-1|.|.|TRBJ1-1
TGCGCCAGCAGCCTAAACCAGGGGAACACTGAAGCTTTCTTT
CASSLNQGNTEAFF
>TRBV19|.|TRBD1|TRBJ2-1
TGTGCCAGTAGTCGGGACAGGGGGCTAGGAGATGAGCAGTTCTTC
CASSRDRGLGDEQFF
>TRBV7-7|.|TRBD2|TRBJ2-3
TGTGCTAGCAGCTCGACTAGCGCCTCAGCGCAGTATTTT
CASSSTSASAQYF
>TRBV18|.|TRBD1|TRBJ2-1
TGTGCCAGCTCACCAACAGGGGTCAATGAGCAGTTCTTC
CASSPTGVNEQFF
>TRBV27|.|.|TRBJ1-2
TGTGCCAGCAGCCCCCAGGTGCCAATGAACTATGGCTACACCTTC
CASSPQVPMNYGYTF
>TRBV3-1/TRBV3-2|.|.|TRBJ2-1
TGTGCCAGCAGCCAAGGGCACGGGATCTACAATGAGCAGTTCTTC
CASSQGHGIYNEQFF
>TRBV2|once|TRBD1|TRBJ1-4
TGTGCCAGCCAAGGACAGGGGCAAGGTGGGAAACTGTTTTTT
CASQGQGQGGKLFF
>TRBV7-2|.|TRBD1|TRBJ1-4
TGTGCCAGCAGCTTAGGGGGACAGGGCGGGAGACTGTTTTTT
CASSLGGQGGRLFF
>TRBV5-5|.|TRBD1|TRBJ1-5
TGTGCCAGCTCCGGGACAGGGACCCTGGGGGATCAGCCCCAGCATTTT
CASSGTGTLGDQPQHF
>TRBV7-8|.|TRBD1|TRBJ1-1
TGTGCCAGCAGCTTAGAGCAGGGGGCTTCTTACACTGAAGCTTTCTTT
CASSLEQGASYTEAFF
>TRBV19|.|.|TRBJ1-4
TGTGCCAGTAGTACGGGGGATGATTTGCGAAAACTGTTTTTT
CASSTGDDLRKLFF
>TRBV5-6|once|TRBD1|TRBJ1-2
TGTGCCAGCAGCTCGCCCTGGCAGGGGGCAGGGTATGGCTACACCTTC
CASSSPWQGAGYGYTF
>TRBV4-1|.|.|TRBJ1-4
TGCGCCAGCAGCACCCAAAGAGGGGAAAAACTGTTTTTT
CASSTQRGEKLFF
>TRBV4-1|.|TRBD2|TRBJ2-1
TGCGCCAGCAGCCAGGCTTTAGCGGGAGAAGGTACCAATGAGCAGTTCTTC
CASSQALAGEGTNEQFF
>TRBV27|.|TRBD2|TRBJ2-1
TGTGCCAGCAGTTTATCCCTAGCGGGTAACAATGAGCAGTTCTTC
CASSLSLAGNNEQFF
>TRBV6-1|once|TRBD1|TRBJ1-1
TGTGCCAGCAGTGAAGGGCGGGACAGGGCCACTGAAGCTTTCTTT
CASSEGRDRATEAFF
>TRBV5-1|.|.|TRBJ1-2
TGCGCCAGCGCACAGGGTTTATCCTATGGCTACACCTTC
CASAQGLSYGYTF
>TRBV6-5|.|.|TRBJ1-2
TGTGCCAGCAGCAGGGGATATGGCTACACCTTC
CASSRGYGYTF
>TRBV19|.|.|TRBJ2-5
TGTGCCAGTAGTGGCCGTCCTAGCGTACTTCTAGAGACCCAGTACTTC
CASSGRPSVLLETQYF
>TRBV5-4|once|TRBD2|TRBJ2-3
TGTGCCAGCAGCCTGGGGACTAGCGGGAGGGCGGCCGAAGATACGCAGTATTTT
CASSLGTSGRAAEDTQYF
>TRBV5-4|many|TRBD1|TRBJ2-2
TGTGCCAGCAGGACAGGGGGCGACACCGGGGAGCTGTTTTTT
CASRTGGDTGELFF
>TRBV20-1|.|.|TRBJ1-4
TGCAGTGCTAGTCGGGGGATCGATGAAAAACTGTTTTTT
CSASRGIDEKLFF
>TRBV4-3|.|TRBD1|TRBJ2-2
TGCGCCAGCAGCCAAGAATATGGTCGCAGGGGGCCCGGGGAGCTGTTTTTT
CASSQEYGRRGPGELFF
>TRBV19|few|TRBD1|TRBJ1-1
TGTGCCAGTAGTATAGCACCACAGGGGGCCACCACTGAAGCTTTCTTT
CASSIAPQGATTEAFF
>TRBV11-2|.|.|TRBJ2-2
TGTGCCAGCAGCCCGAGATCTTCCCTCACCGGGGAGCTGTTTTTT
CASSPRSSLTGELFF
>TRBV6-5|.|.|TRBJ2-1
TGTGCCAGCAGTCTGAGTGGGCCTAAACATGAGCAGTTCTTC
CASSLSGPKHEQFF
>TRBV7-8|.|.|TRBJ1-3
TGTGCCAGCAGCTTAAGCAATGTCCCTGGAAACACCATATATTTT
CASSLSNVPGNTIYF
>TRBV9|.|TRBD1|TRBJ2-4
TGTGCCAGCAGCGGACGATCAGGGGGCGGGATTCAGTACTTC
CASSGRSGGGIQYF
>TRBV9|.|TRBD1|TRBJ1-2
TGTGCCAGCAGCGCTTTCGGGAGGGGGCTGAACTATGGCTACACCTTC
CASSAFGRGLNYGYTF
>TRBV2|.|TRBD2|TRBJ2-7
TGTGCCAGCGTTGAAGGGACTATCTACGAGCAGTACTTC
CASVEGTIYEQYF
>TRBV5-5|.|.|TRBJ1-5
TGTGCCAGCAGCTGGGGCTCCAATCAGCCCCAGCATTTT
CASSWGSNQPQHF
>TRBV2|.|.|TRBJ2-2
TGTGCCAGCAGTCCTCGACGGACTACCGGGGAGCTGTTTTTT
CASSPRRTTGELFF
>TRBV2|few|.|TRBJ2-2
TGTGCCAGCACGGGGGACACCGGGGAGCTGTTTTTT
CASTGDTGELFF
>TRBV7-9|.|TRBD1|TRBJ1-6
TGTGCCAGCAGCTTAGTAACGGGGGGACAGGAGTCCTATAATTCACCCCTCCACTTT
CASSLVTGGQESYNSPLHF
>TRBV7-3|.|.|TRBJ2-1
TGTGCCAGCAGCCCACGGGGTGGCTCCTACAATGAGCAGTTCTTC
CASSPRGGSYNEQFF
>TRBV9|.|.|TRBJ2-1
TGTGCCAGCAGCGTCCGGGATTACAATGAGCAGTTCTTC
CASSVRDYNEQFF
>TRBV4-1|.|TRBD1|TRBJ2-3
TGCGCCAGCAGACTCACCGGGACAGGGTTCCCAGATACGCAGTATTTT
CASRLTGTGFPDTQYF
>TRBV5-4|.|TRBD1|TRBJ1-2
TGTGCCAGCAGCTTGGAGGGACAGGGGCATGGCTACACCTTC
CASSLEGQGHGYTF
>TRBV19|few|.|TRBJ2-1
TGTGCCAGTAGTATTCCGGGACTCGTCAATGAGCAGTTCTTC
CASSIPGLVNEQFF
>TRBV6-6|.|TRBD1|TRBJ1-2
TGTGCCAGCAGTTTCCCGGGACAGACTAACTATGGCTACACCTTC
CASSFPGQTNYGYTF
>TRBV5-1|.|.|TRBJ1-1
TGCGCCAGCAGCTTGGCGCCGGGTACCACTGAAGCTTTCTTT
CASSLAPGTTEAFF
>TRBV3-1/TRBV3-2|.|.|TRBJ1-5
TGTGCCAGCAGCCGAAAAGGGAACAGGGATGGCAATCAGCCCCAGCATTTT
CASSRKGNRDGNQPQHF
>TRBV5-4|.|.|TRBJ2-5
TGTGCCAGCAGCTTTTTAGCAGGGCCCCGTGAGACCCAGTACTTC
CASSFLAGPRETQYF
>TRBV6-6|few|TRBD2|TRBJ2-6
TGTGCCAGCAGCCCGGTCGGGGGGTCGGGGGCCAACGTCCTGACTTTC
CASSPVGGSGANVLTF
>TRBV10-3|.|TRBD2|TRBJ2-5
TGTGCCATCAGTGGTTTAGCGGGAGTGGAGAAGACCCAGTACTTC
CAISGLAGVEKTQYF
>TRBV19|.|TRBD1|TRBJ1-2
TGTGCCAGTAGTATTTCCCCCACAGGGGCCGGCTATGGCTACACCTTC
CASSISPTGAGYGYTF
>TRBV4-2|.|.|TRBJ1-2
TGTGCCAGCAGCCAAGCCGAACCCCAGGGGCCAGGCTACACCTTC
CASSQAEPQGPGYTF